This paragraph reports one TCR beta chain. Its antigen is unknown. The data were obtained in a study of cytomegalovirus exposure and HLA in healthy donors. Overall study results and limits: The study found most TCR sequences rare, yet found some public TCRs in many donors. Analysis was carried out at a later point, and it linked a missense DCLRE1C variant to TCR beta V- and J-gene trimming. The study dropped some indistinguishable V segments, TRBV6-2 and TRBV6-3 among them.

In the PCR, 60 Vbeta and 13 Jbeta primers were used. The data were produced by immunoSEQ multiplex PCR, yet TCRdb's version contains in-frame clones alone and is incomplete. The sample records roughly 180,000 clones, roughly 80% being singletons. Sampled while nominally healthy, donors likely had unrecorded immune exposures. V was pared by 2 bases and J by 6 bases, with 20 bases between. Germline CDR1 reads MRHNA; CDR2 reads SNTAGT. The CDR3 sequence is 17 residues long. Sequencing was performed on PBMCs. The genes are TRBV6-4 and TRBJ1-5, with D perhaps TRBD1 (5 bases). The TCR sequence derives from a woman between 18 and 29 years old in good health and CMV-seronegative. CDR3 sequence (DNA): TGTGCCAGCAGTGACCCCATCGTGGCAGGGAACGGTCAGCCCCAGCATTTT. Its translation: CASSDPIVAGNGQPQHF.